This TCR beta chain was retrieved from a study of blood T cell repertoires in COVID-19 (TCRdb year 2020). Looking at the study overall: Samples covering the acute and convalescent phases of COVID-19 were provided by collaborators in the United States, Italy and Spain. The material from the prospective study consisted of cDNA or gDNA derived from T cells, B-cell-depleted T cells, or PBMCs. Deeply sampled blood TCRbeta repertoires from subjects exposed to, actively infected with, or recovered from COVID-19 were included in the dataset. The repertoires were released in a freely available public database intended as a resource for research on the immune response to SARS-CoV-2. The samples were drawn from two sources: the first 160 participants of the ongoing ImmuneRACE study, and fewer than 1,500 subjects contributed by 6 global collaborators. The sample metadata nearly always contained a de-identified subject ID, COVID-19 status, age in years and sex. Where HLA class I and class II types were available, the types were taken from metadata supplied by the sample provider, not from assay-based typing.

Per the germline V gene, SGHVS is the CDR1 and FQNEAQ is the CDR2. The CDR3 has 15 amino acids, counting the end cysteine and phenylalanine. Of all the DNA, just the CDR3 is kept, 45 bases in frame from base 1. V is cut back by 1 base and J by 6 bases, with 5 bases in the junction unmatched. TCRbeta CDR3 regions were amplified from genomic DNA by means of the immunoSEQ Assay, a bias-controlled multiplex PCR. In the authors' own workflow: Nucleated cell counts per sample were estimated from amplification of reference gene primers within the assay. To quantify the absolute abundance of each unique TCRbeta CDR3 rearrangement, sequence reads were collapsed and filtered. For each sample, productive Simpson clonality was calculated by taking the square root of Simpson's diversity index across productive rearrangements. TCRdb retrieved this table from immuneACCESS and kept in-frame rearrangements only. Not all clones are present; in checked studies, unresolved V genes account for under half, and no reason is known for the remainder. V, J and clone size derive from that table, while D and trimming were established from the DNA sequence. The sample has under 350,000 clones on record, more than 75% of them singletons. About 4.1% of the sample goes to the ten largest clones.

What the authors observed across the whole study: The amount of clinical and demographic metadata varied by source and participant and was provided uncurated.

Participants in the prospective study were enrolled through a virtual design, were aged roughly 18 to 100 years, and lived in 20 to 30 United States geographic areas. To assign participants to cohorts, the prospective study relied on clinical history that participants themselves reported in a screening survey and a study questionnaire. Recovered participants in ImmuneRACE Cohort 3 were defined by two consecutive negative NP/OP PCR tests, clearance by a healthcare professional, or resolution of symptoms. In the prospective study, whole blood, serum and a nasopharyngeal or oropharyngeal swab were collected from each participant by mobile phlebotomists. Additional blood draws and questionnaires over an approximately 2-month period could optionally be provided by prospective study participants. Before DNA extraction, prospective study blood samples were shipped either frozen or at room temperature.

A note on this clone: Its antigen has not been determined. No much larger clone exists at a distance of one base, and base qualities are not known.

This receptor was taken from a man aged 25-45 years who had recovered from COVID-19. The chain employs TRBV7-8 and TRBJ1-5; 8 middle bases align to TRBD1. The sequenced sample was PBMCs or T cells enriched from blood (not recorded which). Read as DNA, the sequence is TGTGCCAGCAGCTTAGAAGCAGGGGGCAGTCAGCCCCAGCATTTT. The translation is CASSLEAGGSQPQHF.